The 20 T cell receptor beta chains in this list originate from one sample, sequenced in a study of blood T cell repertoires in COVID-19. Data came from immunoSEQ multiplex PCR; TCRdb stores just in-frame clones and leaves some out. This table holds fewer than 300,000 clones, 80% to 90% found once. The sequenced sample consisted of PBMCs or T cells enriched from blood (not recorded which). The receptor source for this set is a man aged 35-49 years who had recovered from COVID-19.

The chain carries TRBV30 and TRBJ1-1; 10 nucleotides match TRBD1. The trim removed 2 bases at V and 4 bases at J, leaving 7 bases unmatched. CDR1 is GTSNPN and CDR2 is SVGIG in the germline V gene (reference sequence). The CDR3 consists of 15 residues. CDR3 coding DNA: TGTGCCTGGAGTCTAACCCGGGACAGGGGCACTGAAGCTTTCTTT. This encodes CAWSLTRDRGTEAFF.

V and J are TRBV5-5 and TRBJ1-4, with TRBD1 identical over 7 bases. After removal of 3 bases from V and 5 bases from J, the junction contained 10 bases not matched to a gene. Germline V gene data show CDR1 as SGHKS and CDR2 as YYEKEE (reference sequence). CDR3 size: 16 residues. The CDR3 spells CASSSKAQGGNEKLFF. The CDR3 region has the DNA TGTGCCAGCAGCTCCAAAGCGCAGGGGGGAAATGAAAAACTGTTTTTT.

The genes are TRBV6-6 and TRBJ2-7, with D possibly TRBD2 on 5 matching bases. Germline V gene sequence: CDR1 MNHNY, CDR2 SVGAGI (reference sequence). V shed 0 bases and J shed 3 bases, with 9 bases lying between them. The CDR3 runs to 14 residues. The CDR3, as DNA: TGTGCCAGCAGTTACTCAGCGGCCGGCTACGAGCAGTACTTC. This encodes CASSYSAAGYEQYF.

This clone was observed a single time. The chain links TRBV3-1 (or the pseudogene TRBV3-2) to TRBJ2-3; D gene ambiguous. The V end was cut by 1 base, the J end by 10 bases, with 3 bases between. Germline V gene sequence: CDR1 LGHDT, CDR2 YNNKEL (reference sequence). The CDR3 contains 10 residues. Written as DNA, the CDR3 is TGTGCCAGCAGCCAAGTCGCGCAGTATTTT. It translates to CASSQVAQYF.

The genes are TRBV5-6 and TRBJ2-1; TRBD2 matches at 7 bases. With V trimmed by 4 bases and J by 6 bases, 16 bases remained unmatched. The germline V gene has CDR1 SGHDT and CDR2 YYEEEE. This CDR3 spans 17 amino acids. CDR3 nucleotide sequence: TGTGCCAGCAGCCGGGAAAGCGGGGACGTGGGATCCAATGAGCAGTTCTTC. Its translation: CASSRESGDVGSNEQFF.

The chain uses TRBV14 and TRBJ1-5; D is possibly TRBD1 (5 bases). Germline loops: CDR1 SGHDN, CDR2 FVKESK. The CDR3 is 17 residues long. V shed 0 bases and J shed 7 bases, with 19 bases lying between them. For the CDR3, the DNA is TGTGCCAGCAGCCAAGATGCCGGACGGGGGATTGGGCAGCCCCAGCATTTT. Residues: CASSQDAGRGIGQPQHF.

This chain connects TRBV6-4 to TRBJ1-2, with 7 nucleotides matching TRBD1. Germline V CDR1 and CDR2: MRHNA, SNTAGT. V lost 4 bases and J lost 4; bases outside the gene matches: 3. The CDR3 is made up of 13 amino acids. The CDR3 DNA is TGTGCCAGCAGTGGCCCAGGGGGCTATGGCTACACCTTC. It is translated as CASSGPGGYGYTF.

The V gene is TRBV7-9, the J gene TRBJ2-5; possible D gene TRBD1, 6 bases. The germline gives CDR1 SEHNR, CDR2 FQNEAQ (reference sequence). The CDR3 covers 16 residues. V gave up 5 bases and J gave up 3 bases, with 19 bases separating them. The CDR3 nucleotides are TGTGCCAGCAGCCTTCCCTCTCGGACAGTGGAAGAGACCCAGTACTTC. Protein product: CASSLPSRTVEETQYF.

In the case of this clone: At one of its ends the junction is not consistent with the germline gene, which may arise from a read error. This chain connects TRBV5-1 to TRBJ1-1, with no clear D. From germline, CDR1 is SGHRS and CDR2 YFSETQ. The CDR3 is 13 residues long. Here the CDR3 DNA reads TGCGCCAGCAGATTGGGCTCACAGACTGAAGCTTTCTTT. It codes for CASRLGSQTEAFF.

V and J are TRBV18 and TRBJ2-1, with TRBD1 matching over 7 bases. The CDR3 length is 15 residues. Germline V gene sequence: CDR1 KGHSH, CDR2 LQKENI. Germline trimming cut 3 bases from V and 5 bases from J; bases unmatched to any gene: 7. CDR3 region: CASSPAGGRNNEQFF. As DNA, the CDR3 is TGTGCCAGCTCACCTGCAGGGGGAAGAAACAATGAGCAGTTCTTC.

This chain connects TRBV6-1 to TRBJ2-1; TRBD2 aligns across 7 bases. This CDR3 spans 14 amino acids. Germline-derived CDR1 and CDR2 are MNHNS and SASEGT. Germline trimming cut 3 bases from V and 7 bases from J; bases unmatched to any gene: 6. Written as DNA, the CDR3 is TGTGCCAGCAGTGAGTGGGAGGGAACGAATGAGCAGTTCTTC. Residues: CASSEWEGTNEQFF.

The chain recombines TRBV2 with TRBJ1-2; 12 bases fit TRBD1. J gave up 4 bases and V 6 bases, and 6 bases lay outside the gene matches. The CDR3 sequence is 15 residues long. From germline, CDR1 is SNHLY and CDR2 FYNNEI. The CDR3 region has the DNA TGTGCCAGCAGCGAATCGGGACAGGGGGCCTATGGCTACACCTTC. This translates into CASSESGQGAYGYTF. The variable domain in full, completed from reference TRBV2 and TRBJ1-2, reads EPEVTQTPSHQVTQMGQEVILRCVPISNHLYFYWYRQILGQKVEFLVSFYNNEISEKSEIFDDQFSVERPDGSNFTLKIRSTKLEDSAMYFCASSESGQGAYGYTFGSGTRLTVV.

The CDR3 loop reads CAWSRGQGGEKLFF. CDR3 nucleotide sequence: TGTGCCTGGAGCCGCGGACAGGGAGGGGAAAAACTGTTTTTT. The rearrangement links TRBV30 to TRBJ1-4; 8 nucleotides match TRBD1. V lost 3 bases and J lost 8; bases outside the gene matches: 8. This CDR3 comprises 14 residues. Germline V gene sequence: CDR1 GTSNPN, CDR2 SVGIG (reference sequence).

As regards this clone: Other DNA sequences in the sample encode the same CDR3. The chain combines TRBV7-3 with TRBJ2-3; 12 bases agree with TRBD2. Germline V gene lookup returns CDR1 SGHTA and CDR2 FQGTGA. The CDR3 extends over 16 amino acids. J gave up 0 bases and V 5 bases, and 3 bases lay outside the gene matches. The CDR3 here is CASSPGTSGSTDTQYF. The CDR3 DNA reads TGTGCCAGCAGCCCAGGGACTAGCGGGAGCACAGATACGCAGTATTTT.

The rearrangement joins TRBV23-1 to TRBJ2-7, with D possibly matching TRBD1 (5 bases). TRBV23-1 is annotated as an ORF whose role is uncertain. Trimming took off 4 bases at V and 1 base at J, with 8 bases between the two ends. The CDR3 totals 13 residues. This chain's CDR3 is CASSPQGSYEQYF. The CDR3 region has the DNA TGCGCCAGCAGTCCTCAGGGTTCCTACGAGCAGTACTTC.

The DNA for the CDR3 is TGTGCCAGCACCCTGGACAGGGGGCTCAACAATGAGCAGTTCTTC. Protein: CASTLDRGLNNEQFF. The gene calls are TRBV27 and TRBJ2-1, with 11 bases identical to TRBD1. CDR3 size: 15 residues. Germline V gene sequence: CDR1 MNHEY, CDR2 SMNVEV (reference sequence). The V and J ends lost 7 bases and 5 bases, in that order; junction bases with no gene match: 7.

The genes are TRBV6-2 or TRBV6-3 and TRBJ2-2; maybe TRBD2 (6 bases). V shed 1 base and J shed 7 bases, with 13 bases lying between them. CDR1 is MNHEY, CDR2 SVGEGT, per germline. The CDR3 has 15 amino acids. In nucleotides, the CDR3 is TGTGCCAGCAGTTACTTCGGGGGTGCTGGCGGGGAGCTGTTTTTT. Amino acids: CASSYFGGAGGELFF.

The rearrangement joins TRBV7-9 to TRBJ2-7; TRBD2 agrees at 7 bases. The CDR3 extends over 18 amino acids. V gave up 4 bases and J gave up 4 bases; unmatched junction bases: 19. From germline, CDR1 is SEHNR and CDR2 FQNEAQ (reference sequence). The CDR3 DNA reads as TGTGCCAGCAGCTCAAGGGCAGGGAAGCGGGGAAACCCTTACGAGCAGTACTTC. This codes for CASSSRAGKRGNPYEQYF.

The V call is TRBV19, the J call TRBJ2-3; D not certain. Germline V gene lookup returns CDR1 LNHDA and CDR2 SQIVND (reference sequence). Trimming took off 8 bases at V and 2 bases at J, with 17 bases between the two ends. The CDR3 contains 15 residues. The CDR3 DNA sequence: TGTGCCAGTCCACCCCTCCCCGGTCTCACAGATACGCAGTATTTT. Translated: CASPPLPGLTDTQYF.

This chain connects TRBV5-6 to TRBJ1-1; D is ambiguous. Germline loops: CDR1 SGHDT, CDR2 YYEEEE. The CDR3 has 14 amino acids. The V end lost 1 base, the J end lost 0 bases, and 7 bases lay between the germline ends. This chain's CDR3 is CASSLMSVNTEAFF. The CDR3 nucleotides read TGTGCCAGCAGCTTGATGTCAGTGAACACTGAAGCTTTCTTT.